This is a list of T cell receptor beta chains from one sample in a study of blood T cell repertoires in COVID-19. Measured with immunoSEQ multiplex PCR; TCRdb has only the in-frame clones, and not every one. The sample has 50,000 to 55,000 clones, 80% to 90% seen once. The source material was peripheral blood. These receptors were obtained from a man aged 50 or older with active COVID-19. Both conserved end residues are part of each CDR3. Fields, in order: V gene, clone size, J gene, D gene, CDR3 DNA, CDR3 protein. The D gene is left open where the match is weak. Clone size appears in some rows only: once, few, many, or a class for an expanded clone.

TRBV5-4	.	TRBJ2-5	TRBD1	TGTGCCAGCAGCTTTCGACAGGGGACCCTGGGGGAGACCCAGTACTTC	CASSFRQGTLGETQYF
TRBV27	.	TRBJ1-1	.	TGTGCCAGCAGTCTGAACGGGATGAACACTGAAGCTTTCTTT	CASSLNGMNTEAFF
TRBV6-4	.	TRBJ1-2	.	TGTGCCAGCAGTGACTCGGCAGGGAGGGATGGCTACACCTTC	CASSDSAGRDGYTF
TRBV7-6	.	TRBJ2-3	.	TGTGCCAGCAGCTTGGAGAGGGGGGGGCTAGCAGATACGCAGTATTTT	CASSLERGGLADTQYF
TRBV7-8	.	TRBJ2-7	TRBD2	TGTGCCAGCAGCTTGGGACTAGCTCTCGAGCAGTACTTC	CASSLGLALEQYF
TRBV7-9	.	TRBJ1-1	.	TGTGCCAGCAGCTTACTGGGGAGGGTATGGAACACTGAAGCTTTCTTT	CASSLLGRVWNTEAFF
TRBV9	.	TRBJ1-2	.	TGTGCCAGCAGCGCACCCTACAGCTATGGCTACACCTTC	CASSAPYSYGYTF
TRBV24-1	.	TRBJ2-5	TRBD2	TGTGCCACCAGTGATTCCGGGCTAGCGGGGGCTCAAGAGACCCAGTACTTC	CATSDSGLAGAQETQYF
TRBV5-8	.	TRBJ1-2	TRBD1	TGTGCCAGCAGCTTGGAACAGGGGACGGAGGGCTACACCTTC	CASSLEQGTEGYTF
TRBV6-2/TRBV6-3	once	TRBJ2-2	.	TGTGCCAGCAGCCGCGGGGACACCGGGGAGCTGTTTTTT	CASSRGDTGELFF
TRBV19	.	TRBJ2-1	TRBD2	TGTGCCAGTAGTCCCGGGACTAGCGGGGCAAGCTCCTACAATGAGCAGTTCTTC	CASSPGTSGASSYNEQFF
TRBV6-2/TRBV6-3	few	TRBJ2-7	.	TGTGCCAGCAGTTACCTGACGGCTAGCTCCTACGAGCAGTACTTC	CASSYLTASSYEQYF
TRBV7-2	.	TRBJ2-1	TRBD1	TGTGCCAGCAGCAAGGACAGGGATCAACATTACAATGAGCAGTTCTTC	CASSKDRDQHYNEQFF
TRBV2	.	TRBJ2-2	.	TGTGCCAGCAAAGTCAGAACGAACACCGGGGAGCTGTTTTTT	CASKVRTNTGELFF
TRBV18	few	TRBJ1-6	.	TGTGCCAGCTCACGGGGGCCAGATTCACCCCTCCACTTT	CASSRGPDSPLHF
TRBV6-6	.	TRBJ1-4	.	TGTGCCAGCAGTCTCAACAGAGCCGTAGGTGAAAAACTGTTTTTT	CASSLNRAVGEKLFF
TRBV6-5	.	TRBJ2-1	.	TGTGCCAGCAGCCGGGAAAGTCAGGAGTTCTTC	CASSRESQEFF
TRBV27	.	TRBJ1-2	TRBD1	TGTGCCACCCGAAGGGACAGGGACGTTGAGAACTATGGCTACACCTTC	CATRRDRDVENYGYTF
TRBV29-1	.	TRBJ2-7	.	TGCAGCGTTTCGGGAATCGGAGGGGACGGTGTGGTGGTCACCTACGAGCAGTACTTC	CSVSGIGGDGVVVTYEQYF
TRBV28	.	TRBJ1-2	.	TGTGCCACCAGGGGCCCCAATAACTATGGCTACACCTTC	CATRGPNNYGYTF
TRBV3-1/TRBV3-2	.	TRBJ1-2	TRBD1	TGTGCCAGCAGCGGGGACAGCCTTCCCTATGGCTACACCTTC	CASSGDSLPYGYTF
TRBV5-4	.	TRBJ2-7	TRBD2	TGTGCCAGCAGCTTTAGCGGGACCTCCCTCTACGAGCAGTACTTC	CASSFSGTSLYEQYF
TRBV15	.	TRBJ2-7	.	TGTGCCACCAGCAGGGAAAACAGCTACGAGCAGTACTTC	CATSRENSYEQYF
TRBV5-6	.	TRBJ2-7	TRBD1	TGTGCCAGCACCCCAGGGACAGGGGGCACCTACGAGCAGTACTTC	CASTPGTGGTYEQYF
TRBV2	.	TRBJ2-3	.	TGTGCCAGCAGTGGACAGGCGATTAAAGATACGCAGTATTTT	CASSGQAIKDTQYF
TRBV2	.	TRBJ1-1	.	TGTGCCAGCATCCGATACAGGGTGAACACTGAAGCTTTCTTT	CASIRYRVNTEAFF
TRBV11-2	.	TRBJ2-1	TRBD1	TGTGCCAGCAGGCGGACAGGGGGCAATGAGCAGTTCTTC	CASRRTGGNEQFF
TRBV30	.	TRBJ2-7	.	TGTGCCTGGGGTCAGGGTTCACGGCCCTACGAGCAGTACTTC	CAWGQGSRPYEQYF
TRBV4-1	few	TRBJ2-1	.	TGCGCCAGCAGCCAAGCTTTCCACAATGAGCAGTTCTTC	CASSQAFHNEQFF
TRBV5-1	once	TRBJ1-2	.	TGCGCCAGCAGCTTGGTGACCGGGGATGGCTACACCTTC	CASSLVTGDGYTF
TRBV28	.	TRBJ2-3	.	TGTGCCAGCAGCTCCTACCGGGAAAGGGCAGATACGCAGTATTTT	CASSSYRERADTQYF
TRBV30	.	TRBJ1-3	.	TGTGCCTGGAGTCAGACAGGCTCTGGAAACACCATATATTTT	CAWSQTGSGNTIYF
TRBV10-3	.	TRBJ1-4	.	TGTGCCATCAGTCCCGGGACAAGTAATGAAAAACTGTTTTTT	CAISPGTSNEKLFF
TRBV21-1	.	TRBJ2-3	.	TGTGCCAGCAGCAAGGGGACTAGCGGGAGCACAGATACGCAGTATTTT	CASSKGTSGSTDTQYF
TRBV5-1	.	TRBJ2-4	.	TGCGCCAGCAGCTTGGGAGGGCAGGCCAAAAACATTCAGTACTTC	CASSLGGQAKNIQYF
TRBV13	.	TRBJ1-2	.	TGTGCCAGCAGCCCCCAACATAGACAGCTCGGCAGGGGCTACACCTTC	CASSPQHRQLGRGYTF
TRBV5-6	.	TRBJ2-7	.	TGTGCCAGCAGCCCAAACTTAGCGGAGGACGAGCAGTACTTC	CASSPNLAEDEQYF
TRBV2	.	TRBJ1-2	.	TGTGCCGGGGGAGGGGTTGCGTCTGGCTATGGCTACACCTTC	CAGGGVASGYGYTF
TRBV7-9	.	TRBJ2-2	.	TGTGCCAGCAGCTTAGTTACAGGGATCGGCACCGGGGAGCTGTTTTTT	CASSLVTGIGTGELFF
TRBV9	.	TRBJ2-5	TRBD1	TGTGCCAGCAGCGTAGCTGGACAGGGGGCTTTCGAGACCCAGTACTTC	CASSVAGQGAFETQYF
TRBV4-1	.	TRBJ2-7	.	TGCGCCAGCAGCCAGGCCCTCGGGGACATCTACGAGCAGTACTTC	CASSQALGDIYEQYF
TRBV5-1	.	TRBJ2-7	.	TGCGCCAGCTCCCCTCAGGGGCCCTACGAGCAGTACTTC	CASSPQGPYEQYF
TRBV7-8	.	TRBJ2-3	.	TGTGCCAGCAGCTTATTGCTGATAGCGGATAGCACAGATACGCAGTATTTT	CASSLLLIADSTDTQYF
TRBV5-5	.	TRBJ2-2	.	TGTGCCAGCAGCTTTATGCAAGCGGGCACCGGGGAGCTGTTTTTT	CASSFMQAGTGELFF
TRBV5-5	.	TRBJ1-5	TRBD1	TGTGCCAGCAGCCCTGCGCCGGGACAGGGGACGTATAGCAATCAGCCCCAGCATTTT	CASSPAPGQGTYSNQPQHF
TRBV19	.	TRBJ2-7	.	TGTGCCAGTAGTATAAGTGGCGGAGTCTACGAGCAGTACTTC	CASSISGGVYEQYF
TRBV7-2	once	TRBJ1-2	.	TGTGCCAGCAGCTTAGCGAGACAGAACGGCTACACCTTC	CASSLARQNGYTF
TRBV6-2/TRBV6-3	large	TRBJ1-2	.	TGTGCCAGCAGTTCCACAGCCCAGGGGGGCTACACCTTC	CASSSTAQGGYTF
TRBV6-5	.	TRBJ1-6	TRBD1	TGTGCCAGCAGTTACCGACAGGGATATAATTCACCCCTCCACTTT	CASSYRQGYNSPLHF
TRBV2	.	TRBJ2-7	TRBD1	TGTGCCAGCAGGGAGGGACAGGGGTACGAGCAGTACTTC	CASREGQGYEQYF
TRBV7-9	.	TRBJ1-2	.	TGTGCCAGCAGCCAAGCGGGATACGGCTACACCTTC	CASSQAGYGYTF
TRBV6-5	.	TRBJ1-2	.	TGTGCCAGCAGCGCCACCTATAACTATGGCTACACCTTC	CASSATYNYGYTF
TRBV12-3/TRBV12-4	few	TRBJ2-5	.	TGTGCCAGCAGTTTGACTAGGTGGGAGACCCAGTACTTC	CASSLTRWETQYF
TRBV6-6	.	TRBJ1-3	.	TGTGCCAGCAGTTACGGGGAGGCTGGAAACACCATATATTTT	CASSYGEAGNTIYF
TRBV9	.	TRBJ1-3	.	TGTGCCAGCAGCGCCCATGCAGGGGCTGGAAACACCATATATTTT	CASSAHAGAGNTIYF